These 17 T cell receptor beta chains share one sample of origin, sequenced in a study of shared clonotypes between healthy human individuals. The method was immunoSEQ multiplex PCR; TCRdb's version includes in-frame clones alone and lacks a portion of them. This table has fewer than 850,000 clones, 90% appearing once. The sequencing sample was made of memory CD8+ T cells from PBMCs. Described subset: CD45RO+ cells pooled with CCR7-negative TemRA cells. The receptors come from a man between 18 and 35 years old in good health. Some clones in this sample may be carry-over from other donors' samples.

This clone appeared a few times. The V call is TRBV2, the J call TRBJ1-5, with D tentatively TRBD1 (6 bases). The CDR3 contains 15 residues. The germline CDR1 and CDR2 sequences are SNHLY and FYNNEI. The ends were cut back, 7 bases at V and 2 bases at J, with 15 bases in the middle. The CDR3 loop is CASTDTGSGNQPQHF. In DNA, the CDR3 is TGTGCCAGCACCGATACAGGGAGTGGCAATCAGCCCCAGCATTTT.

The chain combines TRBV7-3 with TRBJ2-1, with 14 bases aligning to TRBD2. The CDR3 is 20 amino acids. Germline values: CDR1 SGHTA, CDR2 FQGTGA. The V and J ends lost 9 bases and 5 bases, in that order; junction bases with no gene match: 21. CDR3 residues: CASSLIGLAGGPGQDNEQFF. The CDR3 DNA reads TGTGCCAGTTCATTGATCGGACTAGCGGGAGGACCGGGACAAGACAATGAGCAGTTCTTC.

The rearrangement links TRBV5-6 to TRBJ2-1; 10 bases are shared with TRBD1. The CDR3 has 15 residues. The germline gives CDR1 SGHDT, CDR2 YYEEEE. Trimming cost V 0 bases and J 9 bases; bases outside gene matches: 6. CDR3: CASSLGQGATSEQFF. For the CDR3, the DNA is TGTGCCAGCAGCTTGGGACAGGGGGCAACAAGTGAGCAGTTCTTC.

This chain joins TRBV28 and TRBJ2-5; 8 nucleotides line up with TRBD1. The V gene's germline CDR1 is MDHEN and CDR2 SYDVKM. The V segment lost 2 bases and the J segment 2 bases; nucleotides outside the gene matches: 1. CDR3 length: 14 amino acids. The CDR3 here is CASSLQGAQETQYF. CDR3 sequence (DNA): TGTGCCAGCAGTTTACAGGGGGCGCAAGAGACCCAGTACTTC.

DNA for the CDR3: TGTGCCAGCAGTTTAGGGGGGACCCGCCGGGAGACCCAGTACTTC. Translated, it gives CASSLGGTRRETQYF. The chain employs TRBV27 and TRBJ2-5, with a possible D match to TRBD2 (6 bases). CDR1 is MNHEY and CDR2 is SMNVEV in the germline V gene (reference sequence). V was cut by 2 bases and J by 5 bases, with 15 bases left in between. The CDR3 loop spans 15 amino acids.

This clone was observed a few times. This rearrangement joins TRBV4-1 to TRBJ1-5; D ambiguous. The CDR3 is 14 amino acids. V lost 0 bases and J 5 bases, leaving 8 bases between the germline ends. Looked up from germline, CDR1 is MGHRA and CDR2 is YSYEKL. Here the CDR3 reads CASSQEGKDQPQHF. DNA of the CDR3: TGCGCCAGCAGCCAAGAAGGCAAGGATCAGCCCCAGCATTTT.

J is TRBJ2-2 and V is TRBV7-3, with unresolved D. Looked up from germline, CDR1 is SGHTA and CDR2 is FQGTGA. V was pared by 3 bases and J by 2 bases, with 7 bases between. The CDR3 totals 14 residues. The CDR3 DNA reads as TGTGCCAGCAGCTTTTTGCAAAACACCGGGGAGCTGTTTTTT. It translates to CASSFLQNTGELFF. Based on the CDR3 plus reference TRBV7-3 and TRBJ2-2, the full variable domain is GAGVSQTPSNKVTEKGKYVELRCDPISGHTALYWYRQSLGQGPEFLIYFQGTGAADDSGLPNDRFFAVRPEGSVSTLKIQRTERGDSAVYLCASSFLQNTGELFFGEGSRLTVL.

The V and J genes are TRBV4-3 and TRBJ2-2, with 14 bases lining up with TRBD2. The CDR3 contains 17 residues. CDR1 is LGHNA, CDR2 YSLEER, per germline. Trimming removed 4 bases from V and 3 bases from J; junction bases left unmatched: 4. The CDR3 region is CASSLTSGRGYTGELFF. The CDR3 nucleotides read TGCGCCAGCAGCCTGACTAGCGGGAGGGGGTACACCGGGGAGCTGTTTTTT.

V usage is TRBV19 and J usage is TRBJ2-1; 12 nucleotides agree with TRBD2. This CDR3 is 19 amino acids long. Germline V gives CDR1 LNHDA, CDR2 SQIVND (reference sequence). V dropped 1 base and J dropped 0; count of bases not matched to a gene: 7. Here the CDR3 reads CASSIGWGLAGPSYNEQFF. CDR3 bases: TGTGCCAGTAGTATAGGTTGGGGACTAGCGGGCCCCTCCTACAATGAGCAGTTCTTC. The full variable domain, with the rest looked up from reference TRBV19 and TRBJ2-1, is DGGITQSPKYLFRKEGQNVTLSCEQNLNHDAMYWYRQDPGQGLRLIYYSQIVNDFQKGDIAEGYSVSREKKESFPLTVTSAQKNPTAFYLCASSIGWGLAGPSYNEQFFGPGTRLTVL.

The chain employs TRBV28 and TRBJ2-7; perhaps TRBD2 as D (6 bases). The germline V and J ends were trimmed by 10 bases and 5 bases, with 21 bases remaining between them. CDR3 length: 14 amino acids. Germline CDR1 MDHEN, CDR2 SYDVKM. The CDR3 DNA is TGTGCCACCACCCAATGGGAGGCCCAGAACGAGCAGTACTTC. Encoded protein: CATTQWEAQNEQYF.

The chain has TRBV28 and TRBJ1-2, with 7 bases fitting TRBD1. V shed 7 bases and J 0 bases; nucleotides not matched to a gene: 11. The CDR3 length is 16 residues. Looked up from germline, CDR1 is MDHEN and CDR2 is SYDVKM. The CDR3 DNA is TGTGCCAGCATAGGGGACAGCGGCCCTTCTAACTATGGCTACACCTTC. This translates into CASIGDSGPSNYGYTF.

A single count supports this clone. The chain carries TRBV5-4 and TRBJ1-1; D is perhaps TRBD1 (5 bases). Germline CDR1 SGHNT, CDR2 YYREEE (reference sequence). CDR3 length: 16 residues. Trimming took 1 base from V and 4 from J, leaving 17 bases between them. This chain's CDR3 is CASSLKRETQGTEAFF. The DNA for the CDR3 is TGTGCCAGCAGCTTGAAGCGGGAAACCCAGGGCACTGAAGCTTTCTTT.

J is TRBJ2-1 and V is TRBV7-6; TRBD1 matches at 7 bases. J was trimmed by 10 bases and V by 4 bases; bases with no gene match: 7. CDR3 length equals 13 residues. Looked up from germline, CDR1 is SGHVS and CDR2 is FNYEAQ. CDR3 DNA: TGTGCCAGCAGCTCCAGGGGGACACAGGAGCAGTTCTTC. Translation: CASSSRGTQEQFF.

This rearrangement joins TRBV2 to TRBJ1-1; the D is unclear. This CDR3 is 15 amino acids long. Trimming removed 0 bases from V and 0 bases from J, with 8 bases in between. Germline V gene data show CDR1 as SNHLY and CDR2 as FYNNEI. CDR3 nucleotide sequence: TGTGCCAGCAGTGAAGCGCACCCGATGAACACTGAAGCTTTCTTT. Amino acid sequence: CASSEAHPMNTEAFF.

V is TRBV4-1 and J is TRBJ2-7; 9 nucleotides align to TRBD2. The CDR3 loop spans 17 amino acids. In germline, CDR1 is MGHRA, CDR2 YSYEKL. Trimming took 1 base from V and 5 from J; bases not matched to a gene: 12. CDR3 bases: TGCGCCAGCAGCCAAGTACTGAGGCGGGAGGGTAGGAACGAGCAGTACTTC. This translates into CASSQVLRREGRNEQYF.

The CDR3 coding sequence is TGTGCCACCAGCGGCAGGGGCTATAGCAATCAGCCCCAGCATTTT. Protein: CATSGRGYSNQPQHF. J is TRBJ1-5 and V is TRBV15, with D maybe TRBD1 (6 bases). Trimming shortened V by 5 bases and J by 0 bases, and 11 bases separated the two germline ends. The CDR3 has 15 residues. CDR1 LNHNV and CDR2 YYDKDF come from the germline V gene (reference sequence).

This clone is a singleton in its sample. V gene TRBV28 combines with J gene TRBJ2-7, with TRBD2 identical over 10 bases. The CDR3 is 17 residues long. Germline-derived CDR1 and CDR2 are MDHEN and SYDVKM. V shed 3 bases and J 4 bases; nucleotides not matched to a gene: 12. Written as DNA, the CDR3 is TGTGCCAGCAGTTTTCCCCCAGAGCGGGAGGGGATTTACGAGCAGTACTTC. Its protein is CASSFPPEREGIYEQYF.